This T cell receptor beta chain is from a study of blood T cell repertoires in COVID-19. Study information: T cells, B-cell-depleted T cells, or PBMCs provided the cDNA or gDNA that served as material.

The CDR3 is 12 residues long. The ends were cut back, 0 bases at V and 6 bases at J, with 4 bases in the middle. CDR1 and CDR2 from the germline V gene are SGHNT and YYREEE (reference sequence). Methods used by the authors: Reference gene primer amplification gave nucleated cell count estimates. The assay was immunoSEQ multiplex PCR, and TCRdb's table has in-frame clones only and misses some. D and trimming were read from the DNA, whereas the V and J calls and clone size are those reported in that table. The table shows roughly 200,000 clones, with roughly 83% occurring only once. This clonotype was sampled from a woman aged 40 to 50 with COVID-19, enrolled during active disease. The specimen was peripheral blood. The V gene is TRBV5-4, the J gene TRBJ2-1; D is undetermined. CDR3 DNA: TGTGCCAGCAGCTTGGGGCTCAATGAGCAGTTCTTC. Its protein product is CASSLGLNEQFF.